Sequencing of this T cell receptor beta chain was carried out in a study of T cell repertoires in cytomegalovirus infection. Background on the study: Matching HLA type, along with CMV infection, was indicated by public TCR beta signatures.

The CDR3 runs to 12 residues. Germline CDR1 reads SQVTM; CDR2 reads ANQGSEA. Unmatched junction bases numbered 4, after V lost 6 bases and J lost 4 bases. TCRdb fed the reads into MiXCR, producing one record per CDR3 protein. The sample holds under 800,000 distinct CDR3 sequences, 20% to 30% seen once. This clonotype occurred a few times. The source of this sequence is a human donor in good health (CMV status not recorded). Some clones in this sample may be carry-over from other donors' samples. This sequence joins TRBV29-1 and TRBJ1-1, with 8 bases that match TRBD1. The sequenced sample consisted of CD8+ T cells from PBMCs. CDR3 sequence (DNA): TGCAGCGTGGAGGACAGGGTCACTGAAGCTTTCTTT. It yields the protein CSVEDRVTEAFF.